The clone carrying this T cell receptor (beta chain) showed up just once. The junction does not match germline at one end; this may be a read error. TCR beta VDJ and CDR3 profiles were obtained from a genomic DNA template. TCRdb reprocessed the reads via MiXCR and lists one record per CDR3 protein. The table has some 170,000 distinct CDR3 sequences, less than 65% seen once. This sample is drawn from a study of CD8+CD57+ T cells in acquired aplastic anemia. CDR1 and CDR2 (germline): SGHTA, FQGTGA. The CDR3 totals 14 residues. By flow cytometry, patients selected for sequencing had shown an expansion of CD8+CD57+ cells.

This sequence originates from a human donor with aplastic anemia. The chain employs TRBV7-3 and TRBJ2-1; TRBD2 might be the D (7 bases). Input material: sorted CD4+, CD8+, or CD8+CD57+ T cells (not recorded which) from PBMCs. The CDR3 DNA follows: TGTGCCAGCAGCCAAGGCGGGGGCGGCAATGAGCAGTCCTTC. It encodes CASSQGGGGNEQSF.